What follows are 10 T cell receptor beta chains derived from one specimen sequenced in a study of control samples from healthy donors and cancer patients. TCRdb's copy holds only in-frame clones and misses some; the assay was immunoSEQ multiplex PCR. This sample has about 130,000 clones, with more than 75% found just once. Sequencing was carried out using blood. The receptors derive from a man between 18 and 29 years old in good health.

This clone was detected only once. The chain carries TRBV6-2 or TRBV6-3 and TRBJ1-2; D may be TRBD1 (6 bases). Trimming left V 5 bases short and J 4 bases short, with 8 bases between. The germline V gene encodes CDR1 MNHEY and CDR2 SVGEGT. This CDR3 is built from 12 residues. The CDR3 here is CASSQQGYGYTF. In DNA form, the CDR3 reads TGTGCCAGCAGTCAACAGGGCTATGGCTACACCTTC.

This sequence joins TRBV7-2 and TRBJ1-5; no definite D call. The CDR3 is made up of 14 amino acids. With 4 bases removed from V and 0 bases from J, the gap between germline ends came to 7 bases. The germline V gene encodes CDR1 SGHTA and CDR2 FQGNSA. Written as DNA, the CDR3 is TGTGCCAGCAGCTCTCCATATAGCAATCAGCCCCAGCATTTT. It yields the protein CASSSPYSNQPQHF. Complete variable domain (other parts from reference TRBV7-2 and TRBJ1-5): GAGVSQSPSNKVTEKGKDVELRCDPISGHTALYWYRQSLGQGLEFLIYFQGNSAPDKSGLPSDRFSAERTGGSVSTLTIQRTQQEDSAVYLCASSSPYSNQPQHFGDGTRLSIL.

CDR3 amino acids: CASSTRTGGNGYTF. In DNA form, the CDR3 reads TGTGCCAGTAGTACGCGGACAGGGGGAAATGGCTACACCTTC. This chain connects TRBV19 to TRBJ1-2; TRBD1 agrees at 10 bases. CDR1 is LNHDA and CDR2 is SQIVND in the germline V gene (reference sequence). The CDR3 is 14 amino acids. V lost 4 bases and J lost 6; bases outside the gene matches: 5.

The chain joins TRBV24-1 to TRBJ2-7, with TRBD1 identical over 7 bases. Germline V gives CDR1 KGHDR, CDR2 SFDVKD. V dropped 2 bases and J dropped 2; count of bases not matched to a gene: 5. The CDR3 runs to 15 residues. Here the CDR3 DNA reads TGTGCCACCAGTGATTCCCGGGACAGTCCCTACGAGCAGTACTTC. Amino acid sequence: CATSDSRDSPYEQYF.

The chain combines TRBV7-2 with TRBJ2-7; TRBD1 agrees at 7 bases. Losses at the gene ends were 4 bases for V and 2 bases for J; bases not matched to a gene: 8. The V gene's germline CDR1 is SGHTA and CDR2 FQGNSA. The CDR3 covers 15 residues. The CDR3 loop reads CASSSYDRDAYEQYF. The CDR3 DNA reads as TGTGCCAGCAGCTCTTACGACAGGGATGCCTACGAGCAGTACTTC.

J is TRBJ2-2 and V is TRBV19; 7 bases map to TRBD1. This CDR3 has 17 amino acids. Germline-derived CDR1 and CDR2 are LNHDA and SQIVND (reference sequence). Germline trimming cut 2 bases from V and 5 bases from J; bases unmatched to any gene: 11. CDR3 sequence: CASSINLSGGRTGELFF. In DNA form, the CDR3 reads TGTGCCAGTAGTATAAATCTATCAGGGGGTAGGACCGGGGAGCTGTTTTTT.

The sample holds many counts of this clone. V and J are TRBV27 and TRBJ1-5, with 9 bases that match TRBD1. The germline CDR1 and CDR2 sequences are MNHEY and SMNVEV (reference sequence). CDR3 length: 18 residues. V was pared by 6 bases and J by 0 bases, with 12 bases of the junction left unmatched. The CDR3 DNA sequence: TGTGCCAGCAGCAGAAGAAGAACAGGGGGCTATAGCAATCAGCCCCAGCATTTT. This encodes CASSRRRTGGYSNQPQHF.

This sequence joins TRBV5-1 and TRBJ2-4, with TRBD1 as a possible D gene (5 bases). The V gene's germline CDR1 is SGHRS and CDR2 YFSETQ. This CDR3 is 15 amino acids long. The V end was cut by 1 base, the J end by 0 bases, with 8 bases between. The CDR3 coding sequence is TGCGCCAGCAGCTTGACAGGAGTAGCCAAAAACATTCAGTACTTC. Residues: CASSLTGVAKNIQYF.

The chain has TRBV27 and TRBJ1-5, with D possibly TRBD1 on 6 matching bases. From germline, CDR1 is MNHEY and CDR2 SMNVEV (reference sequence). This CDR3 is built from 15 residues. V gave up 3 bases and J gave up 9 bases, with 18 bases separating them. The CDR3, as DNA: TGTGCCAGCAGTTTTGGGGCAGGGGTGGGGAGGCCCCAGCATTTT. The encoded protein is CASSFGAGVGRPQHF.

The chain couples TRBV2 to TRBJ1-3; tentatively, D is TRBD1 (5 bases). V was pared by 6 bases and J by 1 base, with 13 bases between. The germline V gene encodes CDR1 SNHLY and CDR2 FYNNEI. CDR3 length: 15 residues. This CDR3 reads CASRETALSGNTIYF. The CDR3 region has the DNA TGTGCCAGCAGGGAGACAGCTCTATCTGGAAACACCATATATTTT.